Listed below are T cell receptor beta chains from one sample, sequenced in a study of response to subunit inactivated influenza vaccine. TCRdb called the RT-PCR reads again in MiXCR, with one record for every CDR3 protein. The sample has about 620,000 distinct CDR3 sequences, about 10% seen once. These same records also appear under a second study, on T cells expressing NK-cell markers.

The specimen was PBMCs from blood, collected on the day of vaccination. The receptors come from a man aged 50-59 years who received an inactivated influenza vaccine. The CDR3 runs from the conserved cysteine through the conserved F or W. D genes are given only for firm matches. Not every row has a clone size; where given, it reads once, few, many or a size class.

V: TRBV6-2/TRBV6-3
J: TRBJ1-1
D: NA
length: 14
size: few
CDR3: CASSPLWAGTEAFF
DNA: TGTGCCAGCAGTCCCCTTTGGGCGGGGACTGAAGCTTTCTTT

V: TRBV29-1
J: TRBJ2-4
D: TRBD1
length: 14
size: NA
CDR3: CSAGTGNIGNIQYF
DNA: TGCAGCGCCGGGACAGGGAATATCGGAAACATTCAGTACTTC

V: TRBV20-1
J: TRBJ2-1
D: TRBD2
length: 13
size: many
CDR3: CSASQTSGNEQFF
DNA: TGCAGTGCTTCCCAGACTAGCGGGAATGAGCAGTTCTTC

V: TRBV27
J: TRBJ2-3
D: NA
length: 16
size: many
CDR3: CASSLRLPTSTDTQYF
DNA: TGTGCCAGCAGTCTACGATTACCCACTAGCACAGATACGCAGTATTTT

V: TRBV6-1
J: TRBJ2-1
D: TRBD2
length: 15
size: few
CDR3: CASRGTSGSFYEQFF
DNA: TGTGCCAGCAGAGGGACTAGCGGGAGTTTCTATGAGCAGTTCTTC

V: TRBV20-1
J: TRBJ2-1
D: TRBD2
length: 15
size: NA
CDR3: CSAGRSGRANNEQFF
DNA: TGCAGTGCTGGACGAAGCGGGAGGGCCAACAATGAGCAGTTCTTC

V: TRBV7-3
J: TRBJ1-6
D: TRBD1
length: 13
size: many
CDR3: CASSVDRVGALHF
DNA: TGTGCCAGCAGCGTGGACAGGGTTGGGGCCCTCCACTTT

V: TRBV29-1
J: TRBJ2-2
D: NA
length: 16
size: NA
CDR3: CSVEDRAAVNTGELFF
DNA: TGCAGCGTTGAAGATCGTGCGGCAGTTAACACCGGGGAGCTGTTTTTT

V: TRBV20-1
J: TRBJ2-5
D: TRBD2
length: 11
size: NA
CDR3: CSDGRAETQYF
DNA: TGCAGTGATGGGAGGGCAGAGACCCAGTACTTC

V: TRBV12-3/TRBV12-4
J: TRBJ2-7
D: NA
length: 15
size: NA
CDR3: CASSPRGGHPKEQYF
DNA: TGTGCCAGCAGTCCCCGGGGCGGCCACCCTAAGGAGCAGTACTTC

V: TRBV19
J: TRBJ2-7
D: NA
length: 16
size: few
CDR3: CASSIGEMTRLDEQYF
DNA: TGTGCCAGTAGTATCGGCGAGATGACCCGCTTGGACGAGCAGTACTTC

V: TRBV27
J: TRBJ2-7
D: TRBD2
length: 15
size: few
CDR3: CASSYGAGGPYEQYF
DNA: TGTGCCAGCAGTTATGGAGCGGGAGGGCCATACGAGCAGTACTTC

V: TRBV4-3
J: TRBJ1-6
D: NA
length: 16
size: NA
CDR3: CASSQVVAGRHSPLHF
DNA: TGCGCCAGCAGCCAAGTGGTTGCAGGACGACATTCACCCCTCCACTTT

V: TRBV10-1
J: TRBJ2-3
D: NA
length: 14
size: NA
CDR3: CASSEWGGTDTQYF
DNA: TGCGCCAGCAGTGAATGGGGGGGCACAGATACGCAGTATTTT

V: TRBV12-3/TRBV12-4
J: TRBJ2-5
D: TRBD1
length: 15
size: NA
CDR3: CASSLGGYRGETQYF
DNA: TGTGCCAGCAGTTTAGGTGGATACAGGGGAGAGACCCAGTACTTC

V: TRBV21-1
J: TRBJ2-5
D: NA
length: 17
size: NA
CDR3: CASSKVRAGGTEETQYF
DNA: TGTGCCAGCAGCAAAGTTAGGGCAGGCGGTACCGAAGAGACCCAGTACTTC

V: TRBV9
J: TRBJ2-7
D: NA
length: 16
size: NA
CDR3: CASSVGAGSPFYEQYF
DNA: TGTGCCAGCAGCGTAGGCGCAGGTTCGCCGTTCTACGAGCAGTACTTC

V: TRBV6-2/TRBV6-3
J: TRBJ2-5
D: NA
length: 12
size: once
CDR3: CASTTGQETQYF
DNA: TGTGCCAGCACGACGGGACAAGAGACCCAGTACTTC

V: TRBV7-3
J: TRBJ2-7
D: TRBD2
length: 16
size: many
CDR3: CASSLSGGRSSYEQYF
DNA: TGTGCCAGCAGCTTATCTGGCGGGAGATCCTCCTACGAGCAGTACTTC

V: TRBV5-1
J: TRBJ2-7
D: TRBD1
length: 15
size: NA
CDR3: CASRLDRGRIYEQYF
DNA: TGCGCCAGCAGATTGGACAGGGGAAGGATCTACGAGCAGTACTTC

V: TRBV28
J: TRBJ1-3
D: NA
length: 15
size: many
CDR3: CASSPGSVSGNTIYF
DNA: TGTGCCAGCAGTCCCGGTTCGGTATCTGGAAACACCATATATTTT

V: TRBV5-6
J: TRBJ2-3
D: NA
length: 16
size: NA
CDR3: CASSLGMGGFADTQYF
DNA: TGTGCCAGCAGCTTGGGAATGGGAGGTTTTGCAGATACGCAGTATTTT

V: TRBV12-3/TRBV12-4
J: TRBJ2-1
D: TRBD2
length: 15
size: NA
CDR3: CASSFTSGGAHEQFF
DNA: TGTGCCAGCAGTTTTACTAGCGGGGGGGCCCATGAGCAGTTCTTC

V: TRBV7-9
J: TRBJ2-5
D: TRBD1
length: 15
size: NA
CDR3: CASSLLGQTQETQYF
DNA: TGTGCCAGCAGCTTATTGGGACAGACCCAAGAGACCCAGTACTTC

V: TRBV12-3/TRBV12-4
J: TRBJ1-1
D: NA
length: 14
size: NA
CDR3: CASTHSTGNTEAFF
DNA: TGTGCCAGCACCCATTCGACAGGGAACACTGAAGCTTTCTTT

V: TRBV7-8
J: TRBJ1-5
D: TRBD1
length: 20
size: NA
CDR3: CASSPRRFGQGAGGNQPQHF
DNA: TGTGCCAGCAGCCCCCGCCGTTTTGGGCAGGGGGCTGGAGGCAATCAGCCCCAGCATTTT

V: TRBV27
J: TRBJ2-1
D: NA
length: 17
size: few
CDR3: CASSYWTNAGLYNEQFF
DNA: TGTGCCAGCAGTTATTGGACTAACGCCGGCCTCTACAATGAGCAGTTCTTC

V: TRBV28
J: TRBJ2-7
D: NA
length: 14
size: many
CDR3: CASKRWAADYEQYF
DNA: TGTGCCAGCAAACGGTGGGCAGCTGACTACGAGCAGTACTTC

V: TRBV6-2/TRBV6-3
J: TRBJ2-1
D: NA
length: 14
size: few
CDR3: CASRPRSGDNEQFF
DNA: TGTGCCAGCAGACCCAGATCCGGGGACAATGAGCAGTTCTTC

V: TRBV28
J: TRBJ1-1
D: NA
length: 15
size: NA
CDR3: CASSFSRGRETEAFF
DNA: TGTGCCAGCAGTTTTTCGCGCGGCAGGGAGACTGAAGCTTTCTTT

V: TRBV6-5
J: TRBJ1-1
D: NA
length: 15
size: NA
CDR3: CASSYKGVMNTEAFF
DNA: TGTGCCAGCAGTTACAAAGGGGTCATGAACACTGAAGCTTTCTTT

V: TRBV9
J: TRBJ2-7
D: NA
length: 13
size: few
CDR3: CASSVEPVGEQYF
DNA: TGTGCCAGCAGCGTAGAACCAGTAGGAGAGCAGTACTTC

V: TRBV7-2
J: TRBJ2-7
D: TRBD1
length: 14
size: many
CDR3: CASSKTGGSYEQYF
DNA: TGTGCCAGCAGCAAGACAGGGGGCTCCTACGAGCAGTACTTC

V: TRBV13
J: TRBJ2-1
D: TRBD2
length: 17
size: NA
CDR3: CASSLRASGTPYNEQFF
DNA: TGTGCCAGCAGCTTACGGGCTAGCGGGACCCCCTACAATGAGCAGTTCTTC

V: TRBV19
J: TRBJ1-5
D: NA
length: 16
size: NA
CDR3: CASSMSSGQVGQPQHF
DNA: TGTGCCAGTAGTATGAGTTCTGGGCAGGTGGGCCAGCCCCAGCATTTT

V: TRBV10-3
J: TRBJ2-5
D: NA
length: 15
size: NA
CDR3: CAISDPSKGYETQYF
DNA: TGTGCCATCAGTGACCCTTCGAAAGGGTACGAGACCCAGTACTTC

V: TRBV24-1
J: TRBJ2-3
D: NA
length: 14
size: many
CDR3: CATSVRGTTDTQYF
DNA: TGTGCCACCAGTGTTCGGGGGACGACAGATACGCAGTATTTT

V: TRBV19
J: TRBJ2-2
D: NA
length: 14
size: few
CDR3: CASSRWENTGELFF
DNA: TGTGCCAGTAGCCGTTGGGAGAACACCGGGGAGCTGTTTTTT

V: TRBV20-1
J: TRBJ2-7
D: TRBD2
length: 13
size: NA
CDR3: CSATLLADYEQYF
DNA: TGCAGTGCCACCTTACTAGCGGACTACGAGCAGTACTTC

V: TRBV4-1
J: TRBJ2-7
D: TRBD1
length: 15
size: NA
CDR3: CASSDPGTGQYEQYF
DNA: TGCGCCAGCAGCGATCCCGGGACAGGGCAATACGAGCAGTACTTC

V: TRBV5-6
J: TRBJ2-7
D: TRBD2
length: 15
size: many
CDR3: CASSLSGEGYYEQYF
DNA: TGTGCCAGCAGCCTTAGCGGGGAGGGATACTACGAGCAGTACTTC

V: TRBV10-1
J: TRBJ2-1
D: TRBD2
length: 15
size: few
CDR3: CASISGLAGDNEQFF
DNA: TGCGCCAGCATATCGGGACTAGCGGGGGACAATGAGCAGTTCTTC

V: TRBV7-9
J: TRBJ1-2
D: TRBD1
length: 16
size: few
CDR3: CASSLAGTGGNYGYTF
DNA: TGTGCCAGCAGCTTAGCCGGGACAGGTGGTAACTATGGCTACACCTTC

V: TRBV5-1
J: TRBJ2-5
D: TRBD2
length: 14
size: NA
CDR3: CASSVTSGGETQYF
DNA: TGCGCCAGCAGCGTAACTAGCGGGGGGGAGACCCAGTACTTC

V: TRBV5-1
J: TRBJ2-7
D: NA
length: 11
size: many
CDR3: CASSSMGEQYF
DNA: TGCGCCAGCAGCTCTATGGGGGAGCAGTACTTC

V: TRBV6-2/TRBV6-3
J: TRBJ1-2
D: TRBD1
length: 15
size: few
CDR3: CASRTDQGAQYGYTF
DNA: TGTGCCAGCAGGACGGATCAGGGGGCGCAGTATGGCTACACCTTC

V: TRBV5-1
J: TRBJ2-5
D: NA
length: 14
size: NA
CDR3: CASSLAGYQETQHF
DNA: TGCGCCAGCAGCTTGGCGGGGTACCAAGAGACCCAGCACTTC

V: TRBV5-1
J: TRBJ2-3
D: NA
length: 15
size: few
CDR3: CASSLNGQSTDTQYF
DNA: TGCGCCAGCAGCTTGAACGGACAGAGCACAGATACGCAGTATTTT